Listed below are T cell receptor beta chains from one sample, sequenced in a study of OX40 agonist ivuxolimab in advanced cancers. The protocol was immunoSEQ multiplex PCR, while the TCRdb copy is restricted to in-frame clones and leaves out a portion. Found here are about 96,000 clones, 90% of them singletons; the top ten hold around 1.6%. The sequencing here drew on CD4+ or CD8+ T cells sorted from blood, taken in a trial of the OX40 agonist ivuxolimab. The receptors were sampled from an adult with an advanced solid tumor such as melanoma, head and neck, liver or kidney cancer. Each CDR3 is given with its conserved first and last residue. D genes are given only for firm matches. Size tells how often a clone was seen (once, few, many) or the class of an expanded clone, and some rows leave it out.

d_call: TRBD2; clone_size: .; j_call: TRBJ2-7; v_call: TRBV5-1; cdr3_aa: CASSWGLAGGSEQYF; cdr3_nt: TGCGCCAGCAGCTGGGGACTAGCGGGAGGAAGCGAGCAGTACTTC
d_call: .; clone_size: .; j_call: TRBJ2-7; v_call: TRBV4-3; cdr3_aa: CASSQDRSSYEQYF; cdr3_nt: TGCGCCAGCAGCCAAGATCGGTCCAGCTACGAGCAGTACTTC
d_call: .; clone_size: .; j_call: TRBJ2-7; v_call: TRBV7-2; cdr3_aa: CASSLLLAEQYF; cdr3_nt: TGTGCCAGCAGCTTACTATTAGCCGAGCAGTACTTC
d_call: TRBD2; clone_size: once; j_call: TRBJ2-7; v_call: TRBV28; cdr3_aa: CASRPTSDSYEQYF; cdr3_nt: TGTGCCAGCAGGCCAACTAGCGACTCCTACGAGCAGTACTTC
d_call: .; clone_size: .; j_call: TRBJ1-6; v_call: TRBV7-2; cdr3_aa: CASSGVVAARRTPLHF; cdr3_nt: TGTGCCAGCAGCGGAGTTGTGGCAGCAAGACGGACACCCCTCCACTTT
d_call: .; clone_size: .; j_call: TRBJ1-4; v_call: TRBV6-1; cdr3_aa: CASSQGWANEKLFF; cdr3_nt: TGTGCCAGCAGTCAGGGGTGGGCTAATGAAAAACTGTTTTTT
d_call: TRBD2; clone_size: .; j_call: TRBJ2-3; v_call: TRBV28; cdr3_aa: CASSSSSSGRSSSTDTQYF; cdr3_nt: TGTGCCAGCAGTTCCTCGTCTAGCGGGAGGTCGAGCAGCACAGATACGCAGTATTTT
d_call: TRBD2; clone_size: .; j_call: TRBJ2-1; v_call: TRBV9; cdr3_aa: CASSVGSGAYNEQFF; cdr3_nt: TGTGCCAGCAGCGTAGGTAGCGGGGCTTACAATGAGCAGTTCTTC
d_call: TRBD2; clone_size: .; j_call: TRBJ2-5; v_call: TRBV6-5; cdr3_aa: CASRSGTSGQETQYF; cdr3_nt: TGTGCCAGCAGGTCCGGGACTAGCGGCCAAGAGACCCAGTACTTC
d_call: .; clone_size: .; j_call: TRBJ2-2; v_call: TRBV18; cdr3_aa: CASLYSGDTGELFF; cdr3_nt: TGTGCCAGCTTATATAGCGGAGATACCGGGGAGCTGTTTTTT
d_call: .; clone_size: .; j_call: TRBJ1-3; v_call: TRBV19; cdr3_aa: CASSINTRISGNTIYF; cdr3_nt: TGTGCCAGTAGTATAAACACCAGAATCTCTGGAAACACCATATATTTT
d_call: TRBD1; clone_size: .; j_call: TRBJ2-2; v_call: TRBV5-6; cdr3_aa: CASSLVGQTNTGELFF; cdr3_nt: TGTGCCAGCAGCTTGGTGGGACAGACAAACACCGGGGAGCTGTTTTTT
d_call: TRBD2; clone_size: .; j_call: TRBJ2-1; v_call: TRBV28; cdr3_aa: CASSLWDLREGLSEQFF; cdr3_nt: TGTGCCAGCAGTTTATGGGATTTGCGGGAGGGCCTTAGTGAGCAGTTCTTC
d_call: TRBD2; clone_size: .; j_call: TRBJ2-2; v_call: TRBV7-3; cdr3_aa: CASSLSGLGTGELFF; cdr3_nt: TGTGCCAGCAGCTTATCCGGACTAGGAACCGGGGAGCTGTTTTTT
d_call: TRBD2; clone_size: .; j_call: TRBJ2-1; v_call: TRBV18; cdr3_aa: CASSRGTSGYNEQFF; cdr3_nt: TGTGCCAGCTCACGCGGGACTAGCGGTTACAATGAGCAGTTCTTC
d_call: .; clone_size: few; j_call: TRBJ2-2; v_call: TRBV11-3; cdr3_aa: CASSWQTKLFF; cdr3_nt: TGTGCCAGCAGCTGGCAGACCAAGCTGTTTTTT
d_call: .; clone_size: .; j_call: TRBJ1-3; v_call: TRBV7-2; cdr3_aa: CASSPWDTSSGNTIYF; cdr3_nt: TGTGCCAGCAGCCCCTGGGACACATCCTCTGGAAACACCATATATTTT
d_call: TRBD1; clone_size: .; j_call: TRBJ1-2; v_call: TRBV30; cdr3_aa: CAWTGTGEGGYTF; cdr3_nt: TGTGCCTGGACCGGGACAGGGGAGGGTGGCTACACCTTC
d_call: TRBD2; clone_size: .; j_call: TRBJ2-2; v_call: TRBV18; cdr3_aa: CASSPGLAGVRNTGELFF; cdr3_nt: TGTGCCAGCTCACCGGGACTAGCGGGAGTTCGGAACACCGGGGAGCTGTTTTTT
d_call: TRBD1; clone_size: .; j_call: TRBJ1-4; v_call: TRBV28; cdr3_aa: CASRYQGAVTNEKLFF; cdr3_nt: TGTGCCAGCAGATATCAGGGGGCGGTAACTAATGAAAAACTGTTTTTT
d_call: .; clone_size: .; j_call: TRBJ2-1; v_call: TRBV10-3; cdr3_aa: CAISERWETYNEQFF; cdr3_nt: TGTGCCATCAGTGAGCGGTGGGAAACCTACAATGAGCAGTTCTTC
d_call: .; clone_size: few; j_call: TRBJ2-7; v_call: TRBV1; cdr3_aa: CTSSPPAGSGRIVQYEQYF; cdr3_nt: TGCACCAGCAGCCCTCCTGCGGGTAGCGGGCGTATCGTTCAATACGAGCAGTACTTC
d_call: TRBD2; clone_size: .; j_call: TRBJ2-3; v_call: TRBV6-1; cdr3_aa: CASRTSGAPDTQYF; cdr3_nt: TGTGCCAGCAGGACTAGCGGGGCCCCAGATACGCAGTATTTT
d_call: TRBD1; clone_size: few; j_call: TRBJ1-1; v_call: TRBV27; cdr3_aa: CASSLTSGGNTEAFF; cdr3_nt: TGTGCCAGCAGTTTAACGTCAGGGGGAAACACTGAAGCTTTCTTT
d_call: TRBD2; clone_size: .; j_call: TRBJ2-7; v_call: TRBV7-7; cdr3_aa: CASSLDGRTAGGTYEQYF; cdr3_nt: TGTGCTAGCAGCTTAGACGGTCGAACAGCGGGAGGGACCTACGAGCAGTACTTC
d_call: TRBD1; clone_size: .; j_call: TRBJ1-5; v_call: TRBV6-1; cdr3_aa: CASNIDRVEPQHF; cdr3_nt: TGTGCCAGCAACATAGACAGGGTCGAGCCCCAGCATTTT
d_call: .; clone_size: .; j_call: TRBJ2-1; v_call: TRBV7-9; cdr3_aa: CASSLGAGQPYNEQFF; cdr3_nt: TGTGCCAGCAGCTTAGGGGCGGGACAACCCTACAATGAGCAGTTCTTC
d_call: TRBD1; clone_size: .; j_call: TRBJ1-4; v_call: TRBV18; cdr3_aa: CASSSGTGDEKLFF; cdr3_nt: TGTGCCAGCTCGTCCGGGACAGGGGACGAAAAACTGTTTTTT
d_call: TRBD2; clone_size: .; j_call: TRBJ2-3; v_call: TRBV10-1; cdr3_aa: CASSEASGRIDTQYF; cdr3_nt: TGCGCCAGCAGTGAGGCTAGCGGGAGAATAGATACGCAGTATTTT
d_call: TRBD2; clone_size: .; j_call: TRBJ2-7; v_call: TRBV23-1; cdr3_aa: CASSQRASGSSYEQYF; cdr3_nt: TGCGCCAGCAGTCAACGCGCTAGCGGGAGCAGCTACGAGCAGTACTTC